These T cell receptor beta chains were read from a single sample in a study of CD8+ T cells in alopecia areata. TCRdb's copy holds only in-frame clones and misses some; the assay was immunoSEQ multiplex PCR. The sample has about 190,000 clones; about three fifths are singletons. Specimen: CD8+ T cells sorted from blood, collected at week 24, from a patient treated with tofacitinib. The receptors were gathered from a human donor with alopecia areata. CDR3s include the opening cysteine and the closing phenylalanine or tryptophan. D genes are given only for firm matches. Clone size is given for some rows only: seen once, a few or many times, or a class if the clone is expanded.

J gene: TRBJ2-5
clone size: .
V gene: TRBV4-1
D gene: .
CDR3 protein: CASSQDPQETQYF
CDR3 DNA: TGCGCCAGCAGCCAAGACCCGCAAGAGACCCAGTACTTC

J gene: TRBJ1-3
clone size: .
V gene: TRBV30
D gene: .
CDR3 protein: CAWLNNTIYF
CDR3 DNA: TGTGCCTGGCTGAATAACACCATATATTTT

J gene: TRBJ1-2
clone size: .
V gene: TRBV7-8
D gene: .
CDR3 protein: CASSPDHRGDGYTF
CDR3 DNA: TGTGCCAGCAGCCCAGACCACCGAGGGGATGGCTACACCTTC

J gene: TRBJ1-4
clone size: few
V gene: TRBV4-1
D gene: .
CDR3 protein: CASSQGMNEKLFF
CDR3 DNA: TGCGCCAGCAGCCAGGGCATGAATGAAAAACTGTTTTTT

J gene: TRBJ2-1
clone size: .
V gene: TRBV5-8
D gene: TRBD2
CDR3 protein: CASSLGLAGPYNEQFF
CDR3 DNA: TGTGCCAGCAGCTTGGGCCTAGCGGGGCCCTACAATGAGCAGTTCTTC

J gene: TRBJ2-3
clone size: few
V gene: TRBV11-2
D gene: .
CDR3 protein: CASSLVGGGASTDTQYF
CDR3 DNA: TGTGCCAGCAGCTTAGTGGGGGGCGGGGCTAGCACAGATACGCAGTATTTT

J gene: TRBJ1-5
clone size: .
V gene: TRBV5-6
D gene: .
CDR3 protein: CASSLGGAFYQPQHF
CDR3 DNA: TGTGCCAGCAGCTTGGGGGGAGCTTTTTATCAGCCCCAGCATTTT

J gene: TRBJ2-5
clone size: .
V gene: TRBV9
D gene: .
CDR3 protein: CASSVSEGGQETQYF
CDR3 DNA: TGTGCCAGCAGCGTAAGCGAAGGCGGGCAAGAGACCCAGTACTTC

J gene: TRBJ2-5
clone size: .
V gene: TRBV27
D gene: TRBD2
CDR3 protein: CASSPGGAQYF
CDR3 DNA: TGTGCCAGCAGTCCGGGGGGAGCCCAGTACTTC

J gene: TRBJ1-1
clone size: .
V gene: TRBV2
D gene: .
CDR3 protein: CASTRANTEAFF
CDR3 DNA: TGTGCCAGCACCAGGGCAAACACTGAAGCTTTCTTT

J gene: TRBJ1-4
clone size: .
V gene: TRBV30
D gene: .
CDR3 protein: CAWSDGAANEKLFF
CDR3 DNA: TGTGCCTGGAGTGACGGGGCAGCAAATGAAAAACTGTTTTTT

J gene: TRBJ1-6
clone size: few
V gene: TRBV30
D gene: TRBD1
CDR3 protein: CACTPGTGSYNSPLHF
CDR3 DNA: TGTGCCTGCACTCCCGGGACAGGGTCCTATAATTCACCCCTCCACTTT

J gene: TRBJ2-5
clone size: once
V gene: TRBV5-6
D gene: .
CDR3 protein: CASSYAKRGAGETQYF
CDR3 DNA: TGTGCCAGCAGCTACGCTAAGAGGGGAGCAGGGGAGACCCAGTACTTC

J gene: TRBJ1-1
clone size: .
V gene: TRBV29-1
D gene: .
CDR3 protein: CSVEDLLGPLGEAFF
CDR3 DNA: TGCAGCGTTGAAGATCTACTAGGGCCCTTGGGGGAAGCTTTCTTT

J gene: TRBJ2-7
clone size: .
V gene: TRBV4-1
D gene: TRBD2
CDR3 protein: CASSRGTSYEQYF
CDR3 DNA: TGCGCCAGCAGCCGGGGGACTAGCTACGAGCAGTACTTC

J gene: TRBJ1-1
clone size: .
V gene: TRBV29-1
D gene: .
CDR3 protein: CSVQGGSYTEAFF
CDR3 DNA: TGCAGCGTTCAAGGAGGCAGTTACACTGAAGCTTTCTTT

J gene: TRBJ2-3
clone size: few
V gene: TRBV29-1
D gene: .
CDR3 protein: CSVEQGEDTQYF
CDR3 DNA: TGCAGCGTTGAACAGGGTGAAGATACGCAGTATTTT

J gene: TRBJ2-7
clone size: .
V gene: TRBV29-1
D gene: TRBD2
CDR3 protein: CSVLYGTMVDEQYF
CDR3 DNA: TGCAGCGTTTTGTATGGGACTATGGTCGACGAGCAGTACTTC

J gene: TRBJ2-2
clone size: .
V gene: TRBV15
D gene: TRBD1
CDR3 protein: CATSRDRQGGMTGELFF
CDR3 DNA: TGTGCCACCAGCAGAGATAGACAGGGTGGGATGACCGGGGAGCTGTTTTTT

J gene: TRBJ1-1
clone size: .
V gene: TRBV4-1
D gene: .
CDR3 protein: CASSQGAVNTEAFF
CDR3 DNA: TGCGCCAGCAGCCAAGGAGCAGTGAACACTGAAGCTTTCTTT

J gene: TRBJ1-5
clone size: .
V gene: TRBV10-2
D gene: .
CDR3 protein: CASSESTQGPQHF
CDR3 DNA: TGCGCCAGCAGTGAGTCGACTCAGGGGCCCCAGCATTTT

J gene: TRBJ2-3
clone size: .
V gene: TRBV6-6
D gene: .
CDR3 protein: CASSSHSDTQYF
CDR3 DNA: TGTGCCAGCAGTTCCCACTCAGATACGCAGTATTTT

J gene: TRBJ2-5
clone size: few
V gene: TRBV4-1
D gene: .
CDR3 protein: CASSQDSRTQYF
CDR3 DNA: TGCGCCAGCAGCCAAGATTCGAGGACCCAGTACTTC

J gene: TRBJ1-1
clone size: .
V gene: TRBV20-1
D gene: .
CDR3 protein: CSAPWNTEAFF
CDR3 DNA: TGCAGTGCTCCGTGGAACACTGAAGCTTTCTTT

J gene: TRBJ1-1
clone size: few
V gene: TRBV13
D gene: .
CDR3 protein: CASRGGRASEAFF
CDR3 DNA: TGTGCCAGCAGAGGGGGAAGGGCGAGTGAAGCTTTCTTT

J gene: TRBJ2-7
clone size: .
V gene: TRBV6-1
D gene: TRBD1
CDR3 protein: CASSEWTGATYEQYF
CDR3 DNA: TGTGCCAGCAGTGAATGGACAGGGGCCACCTACGAGCAGTACTTC

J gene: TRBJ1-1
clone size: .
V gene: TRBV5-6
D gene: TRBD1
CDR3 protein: CASSQTGSPEAFF
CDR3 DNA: TGTGCCAGCAGCCAGACAGGGTCCCCTGAAGCTTTCTTT

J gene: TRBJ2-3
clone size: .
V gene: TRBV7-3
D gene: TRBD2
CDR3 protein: CASSERTRTDTQYF
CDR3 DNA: TGTGCCAGCAGCGAACGGACTAGGACAGATACGCAGTATTTT

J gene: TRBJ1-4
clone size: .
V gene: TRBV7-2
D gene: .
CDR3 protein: CASSLVRGRGEKLFF
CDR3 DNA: TGTGCCAGCAGCTTGGTGAGGGGAAGAGGTGAAAAACTGTTTTTT

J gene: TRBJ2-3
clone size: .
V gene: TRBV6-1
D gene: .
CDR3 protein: CASSEAFAASTDTQYF
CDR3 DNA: TGTGCCAGCAGTGAAGCTTTTGCAGCTAGCACAGATACGCAGTATTTT

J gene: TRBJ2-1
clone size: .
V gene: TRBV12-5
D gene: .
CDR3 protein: CASGLVPQLNNEQFF
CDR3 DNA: TGTGCTAGTGGTTTGGTACCACAACTAAACAATGAGCAGTTCTTC

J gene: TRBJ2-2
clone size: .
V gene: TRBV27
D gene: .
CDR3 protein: CASSGLNTGELFF
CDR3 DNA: TGTGCCAGCAGTGGACTGAACACCGGGGAGCTGTTTTTT

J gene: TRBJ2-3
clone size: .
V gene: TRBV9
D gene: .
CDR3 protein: CASSVGQSSTDTQYF
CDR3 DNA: TGTGCCAGCAGCGTAGGTCAGTCAAGCACAGATACGCAGTATTTT

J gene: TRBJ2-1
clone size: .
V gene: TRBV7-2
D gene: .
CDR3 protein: CASSLYLGSYNEQFF
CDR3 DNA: TGTGCCAGCAGCTTATATCTGGGTTCCTACAATGAGCAGTTCTTC

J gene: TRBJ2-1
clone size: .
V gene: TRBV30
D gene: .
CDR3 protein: CAWSVVGEQFF
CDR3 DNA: TGTGCCTGGAGTGTGGTCGGTGAGCAGTTCTTC

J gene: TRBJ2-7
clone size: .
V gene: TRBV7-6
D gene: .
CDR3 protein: CASSFGAGTYEQYF
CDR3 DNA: TGTGCCAGCAGCTTCGGGGCAGGGACGTACGAGCAGTACTTC

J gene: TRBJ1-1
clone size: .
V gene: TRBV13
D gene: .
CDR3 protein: CASSLMAGNTEAFF
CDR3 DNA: TGTGCCAGCAGCTTAATGGCAGGGAACACTGAAGCTTTCTTT

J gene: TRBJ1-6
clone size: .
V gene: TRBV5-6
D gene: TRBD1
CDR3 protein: CASSAGRGQHHF
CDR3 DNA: TGTGCCAGCTCCGCAGGCCGGGGACAGCACCACTTT